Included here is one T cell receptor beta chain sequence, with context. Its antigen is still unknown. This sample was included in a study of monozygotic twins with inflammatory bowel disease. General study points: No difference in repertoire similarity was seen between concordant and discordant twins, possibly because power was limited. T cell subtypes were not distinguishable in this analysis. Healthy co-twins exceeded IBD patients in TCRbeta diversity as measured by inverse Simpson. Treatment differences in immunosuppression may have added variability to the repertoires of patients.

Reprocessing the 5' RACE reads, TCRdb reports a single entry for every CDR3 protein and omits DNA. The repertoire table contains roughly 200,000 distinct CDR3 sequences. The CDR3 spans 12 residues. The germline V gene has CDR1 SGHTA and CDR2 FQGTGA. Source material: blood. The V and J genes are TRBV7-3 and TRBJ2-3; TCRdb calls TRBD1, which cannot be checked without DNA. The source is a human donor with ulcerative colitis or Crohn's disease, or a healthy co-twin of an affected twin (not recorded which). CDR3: CTSSLGGDTQYF.